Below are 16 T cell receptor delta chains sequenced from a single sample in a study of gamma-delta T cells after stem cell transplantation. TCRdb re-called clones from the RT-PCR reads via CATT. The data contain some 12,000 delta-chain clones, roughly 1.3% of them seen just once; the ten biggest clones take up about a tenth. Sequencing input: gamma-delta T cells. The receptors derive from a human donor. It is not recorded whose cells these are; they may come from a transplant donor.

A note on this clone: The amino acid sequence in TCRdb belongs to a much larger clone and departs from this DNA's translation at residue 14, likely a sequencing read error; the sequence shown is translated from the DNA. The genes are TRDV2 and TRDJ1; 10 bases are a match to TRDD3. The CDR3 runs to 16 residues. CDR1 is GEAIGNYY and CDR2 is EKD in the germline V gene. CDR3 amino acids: CACLKLGDWDTDKPIF. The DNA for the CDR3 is TGTGCCTGTCTGAAACTGGGGGATTGGGACACCGATAAACCCATCTTT.

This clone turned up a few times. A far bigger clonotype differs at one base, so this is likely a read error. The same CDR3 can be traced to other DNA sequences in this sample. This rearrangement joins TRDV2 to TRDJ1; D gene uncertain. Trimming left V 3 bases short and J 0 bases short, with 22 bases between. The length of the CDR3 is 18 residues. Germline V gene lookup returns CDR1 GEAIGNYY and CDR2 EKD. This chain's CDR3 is CACDPLGAQGPHTDKLIF. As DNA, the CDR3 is TGTGCCTGTGACCCTCTCGGAGCCCAAGGACCCCACACCGATAAACTCATCTTT.

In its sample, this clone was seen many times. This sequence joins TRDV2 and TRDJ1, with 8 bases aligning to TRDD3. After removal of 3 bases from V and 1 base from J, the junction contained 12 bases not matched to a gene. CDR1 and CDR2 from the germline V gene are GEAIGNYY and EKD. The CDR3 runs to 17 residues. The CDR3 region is CACDEVMGDLPTDKLIF. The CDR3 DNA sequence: TGTGCCTGTGACGAAGTTATGGGGGATTTGCCCACCGATAAACTCATCTTT.

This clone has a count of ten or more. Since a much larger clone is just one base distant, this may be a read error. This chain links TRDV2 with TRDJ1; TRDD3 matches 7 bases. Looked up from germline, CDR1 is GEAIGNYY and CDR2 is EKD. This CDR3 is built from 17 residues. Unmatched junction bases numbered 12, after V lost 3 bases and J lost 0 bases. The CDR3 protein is CACDVLGSGGYTDKLIF. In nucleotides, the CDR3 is TGTGCCTGTGACGTCCTAGGCTCTGGGGGGTACACCGATAAACTCATCTTT.

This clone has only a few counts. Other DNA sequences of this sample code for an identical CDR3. Here the CDR3 reads CACDTLLGDKEYTDKLIF. DNA of the CDR3: TGTGCCTGTGACACCCTACTGGGGGACAAAGAGTACACCGATAAACTCATCTTT. This chain connects TRDV2 to TRDJ1; 9 bases are a match to TRDD3. J was trimmed by 0 bases and V by 0 bases; bases with no gene match: 10. The CDR3 consists of 18 residues. Germline-derived CDR1 and CDR2 are GEAIGNYY and EKD.

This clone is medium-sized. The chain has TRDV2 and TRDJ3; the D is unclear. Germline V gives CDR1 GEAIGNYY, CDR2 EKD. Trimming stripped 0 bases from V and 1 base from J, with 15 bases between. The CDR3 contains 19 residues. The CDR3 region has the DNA TGTGCCTGTGACACCGTGCGGGCCGCGGTGTCCTGGGACACCCGACAGATGTTTTTC. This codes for CACDTVRAAVSWDTRQMFF.

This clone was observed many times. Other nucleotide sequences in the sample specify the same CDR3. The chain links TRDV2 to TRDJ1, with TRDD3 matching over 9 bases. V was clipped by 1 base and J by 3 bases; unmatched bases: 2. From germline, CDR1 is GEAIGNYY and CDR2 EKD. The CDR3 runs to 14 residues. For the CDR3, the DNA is TGTGCCTGTGACACACTGGGGGAGTCCGATAAACTCATCTTT. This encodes CACDTLGESDKLIF.

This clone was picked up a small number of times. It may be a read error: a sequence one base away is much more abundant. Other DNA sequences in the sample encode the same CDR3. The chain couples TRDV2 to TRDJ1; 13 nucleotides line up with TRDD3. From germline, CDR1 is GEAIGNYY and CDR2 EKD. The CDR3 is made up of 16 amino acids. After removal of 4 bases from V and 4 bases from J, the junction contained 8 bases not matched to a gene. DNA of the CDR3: TGTGCCTGTGAACGTCTTACTGGGGGATACGACGATAAACTCATCTTT. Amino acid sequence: CACERLTGGYDDKLIF.

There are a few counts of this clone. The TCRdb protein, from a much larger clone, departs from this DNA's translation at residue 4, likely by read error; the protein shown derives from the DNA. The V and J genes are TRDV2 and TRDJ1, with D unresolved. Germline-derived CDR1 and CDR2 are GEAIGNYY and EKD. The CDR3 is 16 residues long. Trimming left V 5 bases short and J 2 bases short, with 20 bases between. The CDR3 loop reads CACAPLNRLETDKLIF. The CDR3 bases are TGTGCCTGTGCCCCACTAAATCGTCTAGAGACCGATAAACTCATCTTT.

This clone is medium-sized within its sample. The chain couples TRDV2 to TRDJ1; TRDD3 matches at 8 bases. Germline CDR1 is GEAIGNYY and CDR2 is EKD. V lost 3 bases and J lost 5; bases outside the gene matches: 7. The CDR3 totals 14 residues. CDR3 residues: CACDSLLGGDKLIF. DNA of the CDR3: TGTGCCTGTGACTCCCTACTGGGGGGGGATAAACTCATCTTT.

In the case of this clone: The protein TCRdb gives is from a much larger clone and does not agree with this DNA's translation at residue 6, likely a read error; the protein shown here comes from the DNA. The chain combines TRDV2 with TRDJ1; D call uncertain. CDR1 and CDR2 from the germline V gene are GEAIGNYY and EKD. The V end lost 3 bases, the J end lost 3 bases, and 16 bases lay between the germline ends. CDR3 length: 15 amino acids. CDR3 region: CACDGAGRGADKLIF. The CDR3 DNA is TGTGCCTGTGACGGGGCGGGGCGAGGCGCCGATAAACTCATCTTT.

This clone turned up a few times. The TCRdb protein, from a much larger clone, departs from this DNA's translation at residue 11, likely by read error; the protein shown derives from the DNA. The chain's CDR3 is CACDPVLGDTLIF. As DNA, the CDR3 is TGTGCCTGTGATCCCGTACTGGGGGATACGCTCATCTTT. The rearrangement links TRDV2 to TRDJ1; 13 bases align to TRDD3. The junction had 6 bases not matched to a gene; V was cut back by 4 bases and J by 11 bases. The CDR3 covers 13 residues. Germline values: CDR1 GEAIGNYY, CDR2 EKD.

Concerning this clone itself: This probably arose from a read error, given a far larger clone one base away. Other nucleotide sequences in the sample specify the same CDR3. The CDR3 DNA is TGTGCCTGCGACGCCGTACTGGGGGATACTGACGGCACCGATAAACTCATCTTT. This translates into CACDAVLGDTDGTDKLIF. The rearrangement uses TRDV2 and TRDJ1; 12 bases align to TRDD3. Germline-derived CDR1 and CDR2 are GEAIGNYY and EKD. The CDR3 consists of 18 residues. The V segment lost 7 bases and the J segment 1 base; nucleotides outside the gene matches: 15.

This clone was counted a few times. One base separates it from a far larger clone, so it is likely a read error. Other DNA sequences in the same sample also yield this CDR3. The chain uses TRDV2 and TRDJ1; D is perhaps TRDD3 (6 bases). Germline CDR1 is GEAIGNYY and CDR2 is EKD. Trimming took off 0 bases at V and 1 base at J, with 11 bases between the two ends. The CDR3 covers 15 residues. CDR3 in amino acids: CACDTVMGGTDKLIF. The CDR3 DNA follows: TGTGCCTGTGACACCGTGATGGGGGGCACCGATAAACTCATCTTT.

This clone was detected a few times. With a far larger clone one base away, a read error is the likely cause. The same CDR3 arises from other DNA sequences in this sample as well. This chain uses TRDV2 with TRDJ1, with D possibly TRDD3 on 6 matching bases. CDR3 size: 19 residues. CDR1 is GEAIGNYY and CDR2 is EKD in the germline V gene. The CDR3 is CACDTAGLGAPSNTDKLIF. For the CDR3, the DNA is TGTGCCTGCGACACCGCGGGGTTGGGGGCCCCCTCAAACACCGATAAACTCATCTTT.

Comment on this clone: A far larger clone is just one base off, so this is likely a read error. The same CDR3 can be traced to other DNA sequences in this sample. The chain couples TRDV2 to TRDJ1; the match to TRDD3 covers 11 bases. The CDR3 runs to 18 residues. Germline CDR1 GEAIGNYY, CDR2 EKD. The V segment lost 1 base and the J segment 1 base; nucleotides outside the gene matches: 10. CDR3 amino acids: CACDTLLGGYAATDKLIF. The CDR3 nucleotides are TGTGCCTGTGACACTCTCCTTGGGGGATACGCGGCCACCGATAAACTCATCTTT.